A selection of T cell receptor beta chains follows, all from one sample in a study of beta chain features in type 1 diabetes. The table came from immunoSEQ multiplex PCR; TCRdb's copy has only in-frame clones and leaves some out. Of hundreds of thousands of clones listed, over 11% are singletons. Sample: naive CD4+ T cells from blood. The receptors shown here come from a young man with type 1 diabetes. Both conserved end residues are part of each CDR3. The D gene is left open where the match is weak. Clone size is stated in some rows and not others, as once, few, many or a class when expanded.

>TRBV7-9|-|few|TRBJ2-7
CASSLGHRSYEQYF
TGTGCCAGCAGCTTGGGGCATCGCTCCTACGAGCAGTACTTC
>TRBV6-5|-|-|TRBJ1-5
CASSYSMSRSQPQHF
TGTGCCAGCAGTTACTCGATGTCAAGGAGTCAGCCCCAGCATTTT
>TRBV30|-|-|TRBJ2-1
CKVPEDEQFF
TGTAAGGTTCCAGAGGATGAGCAGTTCTTC
>TRBV29-1|TRBD1|-|TRBJ2-1
CSVERTGGIEQFF
TGCAGCGTTGAGAGGACAGGGGGCATCGAGCAGTTCTTC
>TRBV15|-|few|TRBJ2-1
CATSRERNEQFF
TGTGCCACCAGCAGGGAGAGGAATGAGCAGTTCTTC
>TRBV30|TRBD1|-|TRBJ2-7
CAWGRGPAAYEQYF
TGTGCCTGGGGCAGGGGGCCTGCGGCCTACGAGCAGTACTTC
>TRBV6-5|TRBD2|-|TRBJ2-7
CASSYRGLAVYEQYF
TGTGCCAGCAGTTATAGGGGACTAGCGGTCTACGAGCAGTACTTC
>TRBV20-1|-|-|TRBJ1-2
CSPGGPAYTF
TGCAGTCCGGGGGGGCCCGCCTACACCTTC
>TRBV7-9|TRBD1|few|TRBJ1-1
CASSQQRTGMNTEAFF
TGTGCCAGCAGCCAACAGAGGACAGGTATGAACACTGAAGCTTTCTTT
>TRBV2|-|-|TRBJ2-5
CASSEIRGETQYF
TGTGCCAGCAGTGAGATAAGAGGGGAGACCCAGTACTTC
>TRBV2|-|-|TRBJ1-1
CASSERTGEAFF
TGTGCCAGCAGTGAACGTACAGGGGAAGCTTTCTTT
>TRBV29-1|TRBD1|-|TRBJ1-2
CSVVKGADYGYTF
TGCAGCGTTGTAAAGGGGGCGGACTATGGCTACACCTTC
>TRBV30|-|few|TRBJ2-5
CAWSVLREETQYF
TGTGCCTGGAGTGTACTCAGAGAAGAGACCCAGTACTTC
>TRBV14|TRBD1|few|TRBJ2-6
CASSRQGSNVLTF
TGTGCCAGCAGCCGACAGGGAAGTAATGTCCTGACTTTC
>TRBV6-5|-|few|TRBJ1-5
CASSYVSNQPQHF
TGTGCCAGCAGTTACGTGAGCAATCAGCCCCAGCATTTT
>TRBV5-4|-|few|TRBJ2-2
CASSWGDGELFF
TGTGCCAGCAGCTGGGGTGACGGGGAGCTGTTTTTT
>TRBV5-4|TRBD2|-|TRBJ2-3
CASSSGTSGSTDTQYF
TGTGCCAGCAGCTCAGGGACTAGCGGGAGCACAGATACGCAGTATTTT
>TRBV4-3|-|few|TRBJ1-1
CASSQETGPATEAFF
TGCGCCAGCAGCCAAGAAACAGGGCCGGCCACTGAAGCTTTCTTT
>TRBV7-9|-|few|TRBJ2-3
CASSLAEQVQGTDTQYF
TGTGCCAGCAGCTTAGCAGAACAGGTGCAGGGCACAGATACGCAGTATTTT
>TRBV7-9|-|few|TRBJ1-2
CASTGGIYGYTF
TGTGCCAGCACTGGAGGGATCTATGGCTACACCTTC
>TRBV18|TRBD1|-|TRBJ2-6
CASSPGQGAPGANVLTF
TGTGCCAGCTCACCGGGACAGGGGGCGCCCGGGGCCAACGTCCTGACTTTC
>TRBV25-1|-|-|TRBJ1-4
CASSERVEKLFF
TGTGCCAGCAGTGAACGGGTAGAAAAACTGTTTTTT
>TRBV30|-|-|TRBJ1-1
CAWSPREGTEAFF
TGTGCCTGGAGCCCCAGGGAGGGCACTGAAGCTTTCTTT
>TRBV5-1|-|-|TRBJ2-7
CASSLVVQRGEQYF
TGCGCCAGCAGCTTGGTCGTGCAAAGGGGCGAGCAGTACTTC
>TRBV18|-|few|TRBJ2-2
CASSPPHTGELFF
TGTGCCAGCTCACCTCCACACACCGGGGAGCTGTTTTTT
>TRBV7-9|TRBD1|-|TRBJ2-7
CASSLKDRGSHEQYF
TGTGCCAGCAGCTTAAAGGACAGGGGGTCGCACGAGCAGTACTTC
>TRBV9|TRBD2|few|TRBJ2-1
CASSVSGGEYNEQFF
TGTGCCAGCAGCGTTAGCGGGGGGGAGTACAATGAGCAGTTCTTC
>TRBV5-4|-|few|TRBJ2-3
CASSVGLPSTDTQYF
TGTGCCAGCAGCGTTGGACTGCCAAGCACAGATACGCAGTATTTT
>TRBV5-4|-|-|TRBJ2-5
CASSFLNPLRWLAETQYF
TGTGCCAGCAGCTTTCTGAACCCCCTTCGTTGGTTGGCGGAGACCCAGTACTTC
>TRBV19|-|-|TRBJ2-7
CASSIYRTETSYEQYF
TGTGCCAGTAGTATCTATAGGACAGAGACCTCCTACGAGCAGTACTTC
>TRBV5-4|TRBD2|-|TRBJ2-2
CASSLSGLAVNTGELFF
TGTGCCAGCAGCTTATCAGGACTAGCGGTAAACACCGGGGAGCTGTTTTTT
>TRBV6-1|-|-|TRBJ2-1
CASNPGVAISQFF
TGTGCCAGCAACCCAGGGGTGGCTATCTCCCAGTTCTTC
>TRBV11-3|TRBD2|-|TRBJ2-7
CASSIRTASGSYEQYF
TGTGCCAGCAGCATCCGGACGGCTAGCGGGAGTTACGAGCAGTACTTC
>TRBV9|TRBD1|few|TRBJ1-1
CASRRTGKVTEAFF
TGTGCCAGCAGACGGACAGGGAAGGTCACTGAAGCTTTCTTT
>TRBV29-1|-|few|TRBJ1-2
CSAGSSVGGRNYGYTF
TGCAGCGCTGGCTCTTCTGTTGGGGGGCGAAACTATGGCTACACCTTC
>TRBV30|-|-|TRBJ2-7
CAWRRRGSYEQYF
TGTGCCTGGAGAAGACGGGGGTCCTACGAGCAGTACTTC
>TRBV2|-|-|TRBJ2-2
CASSEATGLGELFF
TGTGCCAGCAGTGAGGCGACGGGGCTAGGGGAGCTGTTTTTT
>TRBV15|-|few|TRBJ2-7
CATSREIRYEQYF
TGTGCCACCAGCAGAGAAATCAGGTACGAGCAGTACTTC
>TRBV28|-|few|TRBJ2-2
CASSLMAVFYNTGELFF
TGTGCCAGCAGTCTTATGGCCGTCTTTTATAACACCGGGGAGCTGTTTTTT
>TRBV25-1|TRBD2|few|TRBJ2-5
CASSESSSGGETQYF
TGTGCCAGCAGTGAATCGTCTAGCGGGGGAGAGACCCAGTACTTC
>TRBV10-3|TRBD1|-|TRBJ2-3
CAISGLRQGETDTQYF
TGTGCCATCAGTGGATTGAGGCAGGGGGAGACAGATACGCAGTATTTT
>TRBV6-6|-|few|TRBJ1-4
CASILQGGRDEKLFF
TGTGCCAGTATACTCCAAGGGGGGCGGGATGAAAAACTGTTTTTT
>TRBV7-9|-|few|TRBJ1-1
CASSPPNTEAFF
TGTGCCAGCAGCCCACCGAACACTGAAGCTTTCTTT
>TRBV7-9|-|-|TRBJ2-3
CASSLALATDTQYF
TGTGCCAGCAGCTTAGCCCTAGCCACAGATACGCAGTATTTT
>TRBV30|-|few|TRBJ2-5
CAWSPLETQYF
TGTGCCTGGAGTCCTTTGGAGACCCAGTACTTC
>TRBV29-1|-|-|TRBJ2-7
CSVDDPLTYEQYF
TGCAGCGTTGACGATCCCTTAACCTACGAGCAGTACTTC
>TRBV15|-|few|TRBJ2-5
CATSTGTLQETQYF
TGTGCCACCAGCACGGGAACCCTCCAAGAGACCCAGTACTTC
>TRBV18|TRBD1|few|TRBJ2-7
CASSPVTGGYEQYF
TGTGCCAGCTCGCCGGTTACAGGGGGCTACGAGCAGTACTTC
>TRBV2|-|few|TRBJ2-3
CASSEARFWTDTQYF
TGTGCCAGCAGTGAAGCTCGGTTTTGGACAGATACGCAGTATTTT
>TRBV7-3|-|few|TRBJ1-3
CASSLGGGNTIYF
TGTGCCAGCAGCTTGGGCGGTGGAAACACCATATATTTT
>TRBV28|TRBD1|-|TRBJ2-5
CASSPTGAWETQYF
TGTGCCAGCAGTCCGACAGGGGCTTGGGAGACCCAGTACTTC
>TRBV4-3|-|few|TRBJ2-2
CASRRTGTSNTGELFF
TGCGCCAGCAGAAGAACCGGGACCTCGAACACCGGGGAGCTGTTTTTT
>TRBV29-1|-|-|TRBJ2-2
CSAGFTGELFF
TGCAGCGCGGGATTCACCGGGGAGCTGTTTTTT
>TRBV29-1|TRBD2|-|TRBJ2-7
CSVDMAGTSGGYEQYF
TGCAGCGTTGATATGGCCGGGACTAGCGGGGGCTACGAGCAGTACTTC
>TRBV9|-|-|TRBJ2-1
CASSETGTYNEQFF
TGTGCCAGCAGTGAAACAGGGACTTACAATGAGCAGTTCTTC